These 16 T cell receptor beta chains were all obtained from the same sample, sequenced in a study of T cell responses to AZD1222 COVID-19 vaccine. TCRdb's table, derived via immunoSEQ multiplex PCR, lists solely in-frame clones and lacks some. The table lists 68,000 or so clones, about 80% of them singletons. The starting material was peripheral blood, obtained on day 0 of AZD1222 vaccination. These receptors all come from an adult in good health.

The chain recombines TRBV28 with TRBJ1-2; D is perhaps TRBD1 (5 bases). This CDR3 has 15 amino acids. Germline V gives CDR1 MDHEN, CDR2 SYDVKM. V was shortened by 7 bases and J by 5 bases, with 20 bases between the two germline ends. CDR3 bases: TGTGCCAGCACCCCAGGGAAAGGACCTATATATGGCTACACCTTC. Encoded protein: CASTPGKGPIYGYTF.

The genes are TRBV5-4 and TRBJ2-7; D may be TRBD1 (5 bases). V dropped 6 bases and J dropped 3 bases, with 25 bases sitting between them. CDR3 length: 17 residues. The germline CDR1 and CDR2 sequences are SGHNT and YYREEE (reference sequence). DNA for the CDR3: TGTGCCAGCATCAACAGTCAGGGAAACCCCTCCTACTACGAGCAGTACTTC. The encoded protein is CASINSQGNPSYYEQYF.

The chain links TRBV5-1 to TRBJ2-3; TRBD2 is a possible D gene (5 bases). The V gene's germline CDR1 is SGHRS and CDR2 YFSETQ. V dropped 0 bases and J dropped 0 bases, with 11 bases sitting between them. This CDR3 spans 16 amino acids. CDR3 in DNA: TGCGCCAGCAGCTTGGATGGCGGGTCGAGCACAGATACGCAGTATTTT. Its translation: CASSLDGGSSTDTQYF.

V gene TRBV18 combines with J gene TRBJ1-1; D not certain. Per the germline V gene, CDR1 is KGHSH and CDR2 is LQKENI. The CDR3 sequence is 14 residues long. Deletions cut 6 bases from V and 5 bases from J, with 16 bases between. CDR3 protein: CASSPQDGGTEAFF. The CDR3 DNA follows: TGTGCCAGCTCCCCCCAGGACGGTGGGACTGAAGCTTTCTTT.

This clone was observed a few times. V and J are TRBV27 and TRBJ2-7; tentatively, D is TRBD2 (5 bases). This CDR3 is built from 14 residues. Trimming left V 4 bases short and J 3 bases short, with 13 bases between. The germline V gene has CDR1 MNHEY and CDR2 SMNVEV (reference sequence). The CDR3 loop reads CASSSGNLIYEQYF. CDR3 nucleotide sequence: TGTGCCAGCAGTTCGGGGAACCTAATCTACGAGCAGTACTTC.

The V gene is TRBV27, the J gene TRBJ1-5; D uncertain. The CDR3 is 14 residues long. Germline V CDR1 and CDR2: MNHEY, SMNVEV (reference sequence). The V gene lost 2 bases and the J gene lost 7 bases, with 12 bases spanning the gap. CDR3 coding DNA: TGTGCCAGCAGTTTACTCGGGTCCCAGCAGCCCCAGCATTTT. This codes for CASSLLGSQQPQHF.

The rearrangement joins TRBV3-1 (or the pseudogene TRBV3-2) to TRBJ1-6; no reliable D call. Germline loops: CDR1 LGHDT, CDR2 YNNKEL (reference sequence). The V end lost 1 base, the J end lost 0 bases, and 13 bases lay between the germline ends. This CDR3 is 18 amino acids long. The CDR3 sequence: CASSQVFSGSSYNSPLHF. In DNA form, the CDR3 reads TGTGCCAGCAGCCAAGTATTTAGCGGGAGCTCCTATAATTCACCCCTCCACTTT.

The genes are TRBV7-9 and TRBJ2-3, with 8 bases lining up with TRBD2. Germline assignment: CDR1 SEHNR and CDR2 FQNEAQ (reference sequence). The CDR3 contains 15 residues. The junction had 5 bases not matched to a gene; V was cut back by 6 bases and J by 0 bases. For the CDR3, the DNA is TGTGCCAGCAGTAGCGGGACAACTAGCACAGATACGCAGTATTTT. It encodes CASSSGTTSTDTQYF.

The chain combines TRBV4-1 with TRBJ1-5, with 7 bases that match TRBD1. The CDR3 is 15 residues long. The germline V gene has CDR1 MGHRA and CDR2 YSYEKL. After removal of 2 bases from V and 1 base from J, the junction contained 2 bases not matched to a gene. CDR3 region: CASSQTGVSNQPQHF. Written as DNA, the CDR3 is TGCGCCAGCAGCCAAACAGGGGTCAGCAATCAGCCCCAGCATTTT.

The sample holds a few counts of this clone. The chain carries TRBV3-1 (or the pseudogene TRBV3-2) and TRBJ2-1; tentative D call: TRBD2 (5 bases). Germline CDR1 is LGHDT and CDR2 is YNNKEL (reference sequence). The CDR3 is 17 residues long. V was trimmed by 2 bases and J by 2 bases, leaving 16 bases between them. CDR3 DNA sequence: TGTGCCAGCAGCCAAAGGTGGGTAGCGCCCGCCTACAATGAGCAGTTCTTC. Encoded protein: CASSQRWVAPAYNEQFF.

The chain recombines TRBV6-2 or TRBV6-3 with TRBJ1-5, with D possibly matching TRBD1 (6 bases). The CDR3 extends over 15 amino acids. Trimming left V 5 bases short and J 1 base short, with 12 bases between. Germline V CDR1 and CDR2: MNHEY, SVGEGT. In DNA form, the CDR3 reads TGTGCCAGCAGTCCAGGACAGCCAAGCAATCAGCCCCAGCATTTT. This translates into CASSPGQPSNQPQHF.

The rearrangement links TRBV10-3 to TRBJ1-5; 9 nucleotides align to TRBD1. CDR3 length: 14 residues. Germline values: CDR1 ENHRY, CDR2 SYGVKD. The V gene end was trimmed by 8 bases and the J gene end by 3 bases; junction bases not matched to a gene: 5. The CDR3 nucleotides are TGTGCCATCGGGGGACAGGGCCCCAATCAGCCCCAGCATTTT. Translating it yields CAIGGQGPNQPQHF.

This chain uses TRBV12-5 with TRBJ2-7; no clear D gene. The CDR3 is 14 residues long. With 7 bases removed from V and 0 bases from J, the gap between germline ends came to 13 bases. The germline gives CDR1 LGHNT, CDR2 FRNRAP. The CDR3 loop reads CASATRAHSYEQYF. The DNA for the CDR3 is TGTGCTAGTGCCACACGGGCGCACTCCTACGAGCAGTACTTC.

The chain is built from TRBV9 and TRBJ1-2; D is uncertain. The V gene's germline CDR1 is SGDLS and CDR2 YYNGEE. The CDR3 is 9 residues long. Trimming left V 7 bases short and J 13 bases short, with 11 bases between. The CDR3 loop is CASDEDSTF. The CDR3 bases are TGTGCCAGCGATGAGGACTCCACCTTC.

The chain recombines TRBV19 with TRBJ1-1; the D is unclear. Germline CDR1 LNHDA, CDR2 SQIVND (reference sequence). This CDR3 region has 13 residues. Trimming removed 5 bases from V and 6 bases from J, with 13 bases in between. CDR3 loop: CASSGQIASEAFF. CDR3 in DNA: TGTGCCAGTAGTGGGCAGATTGCATCTGAAGCTTTCTTT.

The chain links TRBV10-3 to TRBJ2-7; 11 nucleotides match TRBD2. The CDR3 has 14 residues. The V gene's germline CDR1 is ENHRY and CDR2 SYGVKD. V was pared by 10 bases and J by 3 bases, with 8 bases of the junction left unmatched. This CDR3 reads CATTTSGANYEQYF. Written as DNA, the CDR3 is TGTGCCACGACGACTAGCGGGGCGAACTACGAGCAGTACTTC.